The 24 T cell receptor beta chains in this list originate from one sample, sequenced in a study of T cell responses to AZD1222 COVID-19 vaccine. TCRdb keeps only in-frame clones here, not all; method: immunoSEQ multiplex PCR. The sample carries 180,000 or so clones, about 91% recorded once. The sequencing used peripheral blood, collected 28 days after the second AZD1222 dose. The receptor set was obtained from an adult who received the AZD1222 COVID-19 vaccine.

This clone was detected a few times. DNA for the CDR3: TGTGCCAGCAGCTTAGCGCCGATGAACTATGGCTACACCTTC. Protein sequence: CASSLAPMNYGYTF. The V call is TRBV7-8, the J call TRBJ1-2; D is undetermined. The CDR3 contains 14 residues. V was pared by 0 bases and J by 2 bases, with 7 bases between. Germline CDR1 reads SGHVS; CDR2 reads FQNEAQ.

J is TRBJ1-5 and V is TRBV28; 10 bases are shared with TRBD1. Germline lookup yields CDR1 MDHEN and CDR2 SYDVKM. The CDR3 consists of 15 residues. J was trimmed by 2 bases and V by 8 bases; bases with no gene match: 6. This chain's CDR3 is CASQRQGARNQPQHF. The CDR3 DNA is TGTGCCAGCCAGAGACAGGGGGCACGCAATCAGCCCCAGCATTTT.

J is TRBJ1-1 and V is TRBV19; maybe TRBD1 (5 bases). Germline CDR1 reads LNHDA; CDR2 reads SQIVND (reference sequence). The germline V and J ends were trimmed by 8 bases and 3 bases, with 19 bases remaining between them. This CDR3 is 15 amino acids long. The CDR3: CASGQGGYKDTEAFF. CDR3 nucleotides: TGTGCCAGTGGACAAGGTGGGTATAAGGACACTGAAGCTTTCTTT.

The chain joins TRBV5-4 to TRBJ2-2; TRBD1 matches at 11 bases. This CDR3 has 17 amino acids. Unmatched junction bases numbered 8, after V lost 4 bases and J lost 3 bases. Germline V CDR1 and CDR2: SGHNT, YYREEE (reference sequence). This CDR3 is CASSTRTGGDDTGELFF. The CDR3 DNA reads TGTGCCAGCAGCACCCGGACAGGGGGCGATGACACCGGGGAGCTGTTTTTT.

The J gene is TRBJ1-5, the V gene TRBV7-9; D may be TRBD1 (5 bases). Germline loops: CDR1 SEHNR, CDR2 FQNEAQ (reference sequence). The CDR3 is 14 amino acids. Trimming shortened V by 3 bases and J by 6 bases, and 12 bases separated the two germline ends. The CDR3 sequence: CASSLGQGGQPQHF. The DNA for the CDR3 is TGTGCCAGCAGCTTGGGGCAGGGCGGTCAGCCCCAGCATTTT.

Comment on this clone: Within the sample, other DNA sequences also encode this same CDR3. CDR3 nucleotide sequence: TGTGCCTGGAGTGTAAGCATGAACACTGAAGCTTTCTTT. This translates into CAWSVSMNTEAFF. This chain uses TRBV30 with TRBJ1-1; D is ambiguous. Trimming removed 0 bases at V and 0 bases at J, with 5 bases between. Germline lookup yields CDR1 GTSNPN and CDR2 SVGIG (reference sequence). The CDR3 has 13 residues.

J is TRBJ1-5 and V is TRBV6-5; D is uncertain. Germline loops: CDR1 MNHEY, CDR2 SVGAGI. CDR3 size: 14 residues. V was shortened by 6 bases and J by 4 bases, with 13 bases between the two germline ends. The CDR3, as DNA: TGTGCCAGCAGGACTCTGGCAGGTAATCAGCCCCAGCATTTT. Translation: CASRTLAGNQPQHF.

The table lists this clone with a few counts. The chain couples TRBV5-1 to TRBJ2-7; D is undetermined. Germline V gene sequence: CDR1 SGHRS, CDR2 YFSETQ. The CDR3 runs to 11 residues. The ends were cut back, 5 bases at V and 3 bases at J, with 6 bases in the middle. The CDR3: CASRADYEQYF. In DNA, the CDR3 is TGCGCCAGCAGAGCTGACTACGAGCAGTACTTC.

In DNA form, the CDR3 reads TGCGCCAGTAAAGGACCCAGTGAAGCTTTCTTT. This translates into CASKGPSEAFF. The genes are TRBV5-1 and TRBJ1-1, with D unclear. The CDR3 runs to 11 residues. The ends were cut back, 8 bases at V and 7 bases at J, with 12 bases in the middle. The germline gives CDR1 SGHRS, CDR2 YFSETQ.

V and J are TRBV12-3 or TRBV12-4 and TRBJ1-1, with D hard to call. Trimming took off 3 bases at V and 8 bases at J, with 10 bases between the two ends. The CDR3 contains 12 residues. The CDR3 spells CASSFGRNEAFF. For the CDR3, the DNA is TGTGCCAGCAGTTTCGGCAGAAACGAAGCTTTCTTT.

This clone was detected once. CDR3 nucleotide sequence: TGTGCCAGCTCACCCGGGACACCGGGAAATTCACCCCTCCACTTT. Translation: CASSPGTPGNSPLHF. V usage is TRBV18 and J usage is TRBJ1-6, with D tentatively TRBD1 (6 bases). V gave up 3 bases and J gave up 7 bases, with 13 bases separating them. The CDR3 totals 15 residues. Per germline, CDR1 KGHSH and CDR2 LQKENI.

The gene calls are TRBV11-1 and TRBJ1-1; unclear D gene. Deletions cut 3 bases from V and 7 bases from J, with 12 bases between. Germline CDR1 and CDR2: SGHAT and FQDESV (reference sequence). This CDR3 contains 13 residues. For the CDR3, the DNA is TGTGCCAGCAGCTTCGTGCGGGATAATGAAGCTTTCTTT. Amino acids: CASSFVRDNEAFF. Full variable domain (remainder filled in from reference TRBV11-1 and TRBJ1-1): EAEVAQSPRYKITEKSQAVAFWCDPISGHATLYWYRQILGQGPELLVQFQDESVVDDSQLPKDRFSAERLKGVDSTLKIQPAELGDSAMYLCASSFVRDNEAFFGQGTRLTVV.

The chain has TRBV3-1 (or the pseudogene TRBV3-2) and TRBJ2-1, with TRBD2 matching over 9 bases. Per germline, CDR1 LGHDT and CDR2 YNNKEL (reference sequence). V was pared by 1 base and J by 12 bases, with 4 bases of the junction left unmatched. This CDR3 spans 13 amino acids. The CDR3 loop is CASSQGGGRGQFF. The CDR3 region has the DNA TGTGCCAGCAGCCAAGGGGGCGGGAGGGGGCAGTTCTTC.

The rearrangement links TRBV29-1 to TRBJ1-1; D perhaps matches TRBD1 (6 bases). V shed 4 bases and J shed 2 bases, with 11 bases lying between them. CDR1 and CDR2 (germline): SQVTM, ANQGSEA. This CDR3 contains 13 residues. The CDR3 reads CSVARTANTEAFF. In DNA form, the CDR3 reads TGCAGCGTTGCCCGGACAGCCAACACTGAAGCTTTCTTT.

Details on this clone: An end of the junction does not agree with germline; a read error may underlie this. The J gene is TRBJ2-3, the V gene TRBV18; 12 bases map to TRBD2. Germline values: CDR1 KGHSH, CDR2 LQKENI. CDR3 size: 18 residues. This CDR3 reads CASSTPPSGGDSTDTQYF. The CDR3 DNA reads TGTGCCAGCTCAACACCGCCTAGCGGGGGGGATAGCACAGATACGCAGTATTTT.

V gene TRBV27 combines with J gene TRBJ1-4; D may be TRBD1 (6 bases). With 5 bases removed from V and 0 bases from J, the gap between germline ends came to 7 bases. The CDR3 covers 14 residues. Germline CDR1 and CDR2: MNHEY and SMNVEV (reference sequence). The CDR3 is CASSRTATNEKLFF. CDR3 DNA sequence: TGTGCCAGCAGTCGGACAGCAACTAATGAAAAACTGTTTTTT.

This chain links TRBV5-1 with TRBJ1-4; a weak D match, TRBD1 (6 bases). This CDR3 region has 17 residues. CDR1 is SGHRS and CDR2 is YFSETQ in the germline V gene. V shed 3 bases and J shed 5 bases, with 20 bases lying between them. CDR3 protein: CASSSTPLNQGNEKLFF. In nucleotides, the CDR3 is TGCGCCAGCAGCTCTACCCCCCTGAATCAGGGGAATGAAAAACTGTTTTTT.

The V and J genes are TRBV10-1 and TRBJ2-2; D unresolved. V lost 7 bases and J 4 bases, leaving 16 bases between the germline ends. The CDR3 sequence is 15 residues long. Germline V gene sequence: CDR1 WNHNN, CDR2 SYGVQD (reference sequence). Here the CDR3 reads CASNGRPSGTGELFF. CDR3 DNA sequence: TGCGCCAGCAATGGACGGCCGTCGGGCACCGGGGAGCTGTTTTTT.

CDR3 protein: CASSPGTNNYGYTF. The DNA of the CDR3 is TGTGCCAGCAGCCCCGGGACAAATAACTATGGCTACACCTTC. This rearrangement joins TRBV3-1 (or the pseudogene TRBV3-2) to TRBJ1-2; a possible D gene is TRBD1 (6 bases). Deletions cut 4 bases from V and 1 base from J, with 10 bases between. CDR1 and CDR2 from the germline V gene are LGHDT and YNNKEL (reference sequence). The CDR3 sequence is 14 residues long.

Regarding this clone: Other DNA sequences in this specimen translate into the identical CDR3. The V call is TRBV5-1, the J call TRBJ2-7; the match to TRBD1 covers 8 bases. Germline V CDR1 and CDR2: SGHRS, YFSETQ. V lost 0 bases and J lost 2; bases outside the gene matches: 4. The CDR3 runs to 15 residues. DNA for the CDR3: TGCGCCAGCAGCTTGGGTGGGACAGGAACCTACGAGCAGTACTTC. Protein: CASSLGGTGTYEQYF.

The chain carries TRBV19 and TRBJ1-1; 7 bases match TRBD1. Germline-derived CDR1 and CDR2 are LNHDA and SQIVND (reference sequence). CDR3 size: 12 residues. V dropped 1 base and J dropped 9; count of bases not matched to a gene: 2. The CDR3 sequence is CASSIAGGKAFF. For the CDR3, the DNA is TGTGCCAGTAGTATAGCAGGGGGGAAAGCTTTCTTT.

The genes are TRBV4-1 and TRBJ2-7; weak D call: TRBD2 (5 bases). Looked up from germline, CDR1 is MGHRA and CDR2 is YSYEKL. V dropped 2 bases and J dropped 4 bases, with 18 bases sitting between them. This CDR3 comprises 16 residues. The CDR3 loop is CASSQPPGTLIYEQYF. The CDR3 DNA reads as TGCGCCAGCAGCCAACCACCGGGAACCCTCATTTACGAGCAGTACTTC.

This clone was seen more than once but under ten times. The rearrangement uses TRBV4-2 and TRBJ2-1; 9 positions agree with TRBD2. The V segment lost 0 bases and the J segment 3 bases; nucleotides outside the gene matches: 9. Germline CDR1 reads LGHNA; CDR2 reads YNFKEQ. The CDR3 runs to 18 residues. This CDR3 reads CASSQEGVELAGYNEQFF. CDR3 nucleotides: TGTGCCAGCAGCCAAGAGGGGGTTGAACTAGCGGGCTACAATGAGCAGTTCTTC.

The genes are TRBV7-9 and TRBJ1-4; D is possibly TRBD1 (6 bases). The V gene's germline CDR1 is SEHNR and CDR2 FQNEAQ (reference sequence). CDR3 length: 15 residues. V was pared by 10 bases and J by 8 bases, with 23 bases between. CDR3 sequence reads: CATPVGTGAGEKLFF. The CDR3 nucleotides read TGTGCCACCCCGGTGGGCACGGGGGCAGGGGAAAAACTGTTTTTT.